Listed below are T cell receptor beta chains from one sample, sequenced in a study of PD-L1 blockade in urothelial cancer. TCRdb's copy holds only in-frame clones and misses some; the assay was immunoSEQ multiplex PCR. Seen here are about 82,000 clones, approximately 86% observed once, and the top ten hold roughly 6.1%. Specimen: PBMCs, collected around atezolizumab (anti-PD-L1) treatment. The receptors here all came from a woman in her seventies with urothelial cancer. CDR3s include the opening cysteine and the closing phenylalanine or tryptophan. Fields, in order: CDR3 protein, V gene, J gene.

CDR3 protein: CASSVTGLAMINEQYF
V gene: TRBV9
J gene: TRBJ2-7

CDR3 protein: CASSLRPSISQFF
V gene: TRBV5-1
J gene: TRBJ2-1

CDR3 protein: CASSQRRGSSGANVLTF
V gene: TRBV5-4
J gene: TRBJ2-6

CDR3 protein: CASSPGHKETQYF
V gene: TRBV18
J gene: TRBJ2-5

CDR3 protein: CASSLDAGGRRETQYF
V gene: TRBV5-4
J gene: TRBJ2-5

CDR3 protein: CAISVGGISTEAFF
V gene: TRBV10-3
J gene: TRBJ1-1

CDR3 protein: CASSTHRGLAGGETQYF
V gene: TRBV4-1
J gene: TRBJ2-5

CDR3 protein: CSVGQGHGELFF
V gene: TRBV29-1
J gene: TRBJ2-2

CDR3 protein: CASSLRLYNEQFF
V gene: TRBV28
J gene: TRBJ2-1

CDR3 protein: CASSTPGQGLNTEAFF
V gene: TRBV21-1
J gene: TRBJ1-1

CDR3 protein: CASMGSGSRGELFF
V gene: TRBV6-5
J gene: TRBJ2-2

CDR3 protein: CASSSSGYGYTF
V gene: TRBV28
J gene: TRBJ1-2

CDR3 protein: CALREDRGLYEQYF
V gene: TRBV2
J gene: TRBJ2-7

CDR3 protein: CASSLDGASGPRYEQYF
V gene: TRBV7-2
J gene: TRBJ2-7

CDR3 protein: CASRDDRAGTEAFF
V gene: TRBV2
J gene: TRBJ1-1

CDR3 protein: CASSPPGWGEKNNEQFF
V gene: TRBV18
J gene: TRBJ2-1

CDR3 protein: CASSPEDRGIDTQYF
V gene: TRBV4-2
J gene: TRBJ2-3